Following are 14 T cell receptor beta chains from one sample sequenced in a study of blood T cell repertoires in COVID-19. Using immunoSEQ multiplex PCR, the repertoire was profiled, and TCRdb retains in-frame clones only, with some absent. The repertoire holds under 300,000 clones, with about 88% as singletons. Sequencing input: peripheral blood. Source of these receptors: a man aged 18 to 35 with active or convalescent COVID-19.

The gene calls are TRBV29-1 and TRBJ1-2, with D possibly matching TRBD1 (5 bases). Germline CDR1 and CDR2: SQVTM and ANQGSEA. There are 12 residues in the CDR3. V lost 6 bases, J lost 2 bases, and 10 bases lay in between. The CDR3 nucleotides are TGCAGCGTCCGCCGGGGGAACTATGGCTACACCTTC. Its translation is CSVRRGNYGYTF.

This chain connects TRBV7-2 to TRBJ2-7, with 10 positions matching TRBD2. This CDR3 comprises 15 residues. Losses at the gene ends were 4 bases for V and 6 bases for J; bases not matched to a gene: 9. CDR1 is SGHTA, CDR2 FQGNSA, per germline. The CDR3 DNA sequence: TGTGCCAGCAGCTCCGGACTAGCGGCCTCTACCGAGCAGTACTTC. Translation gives CASSSGLAASTEQYF.

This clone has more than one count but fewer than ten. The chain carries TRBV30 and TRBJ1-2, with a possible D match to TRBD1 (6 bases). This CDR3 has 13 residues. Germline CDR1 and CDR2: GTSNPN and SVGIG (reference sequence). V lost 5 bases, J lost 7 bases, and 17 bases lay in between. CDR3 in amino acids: CAWGRQEPFGYTF. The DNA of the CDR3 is TGTGCCTGGGGAAGACAGGAACCATTTGGCTACACCTTC.

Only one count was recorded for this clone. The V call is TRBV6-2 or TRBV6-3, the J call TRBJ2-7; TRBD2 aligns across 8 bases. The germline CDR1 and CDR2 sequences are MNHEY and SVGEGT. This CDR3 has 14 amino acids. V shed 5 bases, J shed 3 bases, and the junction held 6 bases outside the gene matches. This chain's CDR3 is CASSSGRFGYEQYF. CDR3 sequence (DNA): TGTGCCAGCAGTAGCGGGAGATTCGGCTACGAGCAGTACTTC.

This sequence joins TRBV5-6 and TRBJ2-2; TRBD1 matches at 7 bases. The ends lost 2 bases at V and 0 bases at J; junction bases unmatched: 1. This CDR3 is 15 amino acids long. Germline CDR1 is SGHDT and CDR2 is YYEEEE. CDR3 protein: CASSFDRANTGELFF. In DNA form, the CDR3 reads TGTGCCAGCAGCTTCGACAGGGCGAACACCGGGGAGCTGTTTTTT. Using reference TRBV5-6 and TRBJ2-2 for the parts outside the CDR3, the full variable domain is DAGVTQSPTHLIKTRGQQVTLRCSPKSGHDTVSWYQQALGQGPQFIFQYYEEEERQRGNFPDRFSGHQFPNYSSELNVNALLLGDSALYLCASSFDRANTGELFFGEGSRLTVL.

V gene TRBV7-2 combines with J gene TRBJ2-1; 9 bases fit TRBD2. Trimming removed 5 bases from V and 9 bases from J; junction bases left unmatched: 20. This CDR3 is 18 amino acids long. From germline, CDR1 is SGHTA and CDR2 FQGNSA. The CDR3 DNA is TGTGCCAGCAGCCAAGATCCCATCGTGGTAGCGGGAGTTAGTGAGCAGTTCTTC. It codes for CASSQDPIVVAGVSEQFF.

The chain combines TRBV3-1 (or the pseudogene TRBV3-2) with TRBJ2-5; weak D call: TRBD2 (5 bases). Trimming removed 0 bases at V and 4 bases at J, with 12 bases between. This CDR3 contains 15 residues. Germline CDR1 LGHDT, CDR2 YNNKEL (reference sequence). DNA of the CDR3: TGTGCCAGCAGCCAAGAAAGTCCAGGACTAGAGACCCAGTACTTC. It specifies CASSQESPGLETQYF.

In nucleotides, the CDR3 is TGTGCCAGCAGCGACCTGAAGACAGGGGGAGGGACTGAAGCTTTCTTT. This sequence encodes CASSDLKTGGGTEAFF. The genes are TRBV11-2 and TRBJ1-1; TRBD1 matches at 9 bases. Unmatched junction bases numbered 12, after V lost 5 bases and J lost 5 bases. Germline CDR1 is SGHAT and CDR2 is FQNNGV. This CDR3 is 16 amino acids long.

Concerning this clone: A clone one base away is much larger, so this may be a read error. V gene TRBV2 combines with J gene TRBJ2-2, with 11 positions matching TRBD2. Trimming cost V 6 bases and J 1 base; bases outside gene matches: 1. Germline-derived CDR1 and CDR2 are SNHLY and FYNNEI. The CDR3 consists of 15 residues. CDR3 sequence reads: CASRGTSGNTGELFF. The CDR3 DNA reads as TGTGCCAGCAGAGGGACTAGCGGGAACACCGGGGAGCTGTTTTTT.

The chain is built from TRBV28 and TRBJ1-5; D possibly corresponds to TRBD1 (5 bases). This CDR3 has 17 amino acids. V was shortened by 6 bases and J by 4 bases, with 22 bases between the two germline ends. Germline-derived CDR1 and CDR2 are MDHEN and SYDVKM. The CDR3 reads CASSLSLGGWGNQPQHF. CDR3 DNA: TGTGCCAGCAGCCTCTCCCTGGGGGGGTGGGGAAATCAGCCCCAGCATTTT.

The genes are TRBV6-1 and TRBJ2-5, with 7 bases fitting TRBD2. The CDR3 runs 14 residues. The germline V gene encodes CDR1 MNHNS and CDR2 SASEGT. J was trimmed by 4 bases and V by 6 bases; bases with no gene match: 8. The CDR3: CASRMRGIGETQYF. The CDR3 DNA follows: TGTGCCAGCAGAATGCGGGGGATCGGAGAGACCCAGTACTTC.

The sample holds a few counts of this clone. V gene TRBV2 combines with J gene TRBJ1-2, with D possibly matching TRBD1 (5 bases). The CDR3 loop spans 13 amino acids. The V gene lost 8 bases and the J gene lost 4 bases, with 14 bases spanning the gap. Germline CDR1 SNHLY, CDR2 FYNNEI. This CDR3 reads CASCRGVAYGYTF. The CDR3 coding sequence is TGTGCCAGCTGCCGGGGGGTCGCCTATGGCTACACCTTC. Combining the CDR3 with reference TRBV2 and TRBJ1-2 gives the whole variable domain EPEVTQTPSHQVTQMGQEVILRCVPISNHLYFYWYRQILGQKVEFLVSFYNNEISEKSEIFDDQFSVERPDGSNFTLKIRSTKLEDSAMYFCASCRGVAYGYTFGSGTRLTVV.

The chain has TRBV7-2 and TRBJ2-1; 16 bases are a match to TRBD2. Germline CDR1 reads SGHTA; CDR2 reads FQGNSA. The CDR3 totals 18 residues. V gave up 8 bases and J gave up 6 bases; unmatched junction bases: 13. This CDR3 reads CASCSSPGLAGGCNEQFF. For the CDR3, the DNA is TGTGCCAGCTGCTCTTCCCCGGGACTAGCGGGGGGGTGCAATGAGCAGTTCTTC.

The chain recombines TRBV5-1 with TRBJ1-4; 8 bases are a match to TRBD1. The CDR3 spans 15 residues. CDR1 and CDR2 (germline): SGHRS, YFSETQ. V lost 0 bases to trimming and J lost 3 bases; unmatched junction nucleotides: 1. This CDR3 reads CASSLAQGANEKLFF. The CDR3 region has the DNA TGCGCCAGCAGCTTGGCACAGGGGGCTAATGAAAAACTGTTTTTT.